This entry is about one TCR beta chain. The data derive from a study of blood T cell repertoires in COVID-19. In the original analysis: Scientists estimated how many nucleated cells there were by amplifying reference gene primers. The assay was immunoSEQ multiplex PCR, and TCRdb's table has in-frame clones only and misses some. That table is the source of V, J and clone size, and D and trimming were worked out from the DNA. This repertoire shows about 58,000 clones, more than 80% found once; its top ten account for under 40%. Germline CDR1 is KGHDR and CDR2 is SFDVKD. The CDR3 contains 15 residues. Trimming shortened V by 6 bases and J by 4 bases, and 17 bases separated the two germline ends. A Seattle source enrolled patients during active infection and followed them longitudinally.

This clonotype was obtained from a man in his sixties with COVID-19, enrolled during active disease. The chain couples TRBV24-1 to TRBJ2-5; weak D call: TRBD1 (7 bases). Sequenced: peripheral blood. Here the CDR3 DNA reads TGTGCCACCAGTCGAGGGGGCGAGGGGGGAGAGACCCAGTACTTC. Residues: CATSRGGEGGETQYF.